The T cell receptor beta chain described here comes from a study of CD8 T cells in ankylosing spondylitis. Points from the study as a whole: Both synovial fluid and blood in reactive arthritis had previously been reported to carry some motif variants. Typical of ankylosing spondylitis blood, it appeared, was a TCR beta motif of roughly eight highly homologous variants.

The CDR3 runs to 14 residues. Trimming removed 5 bases from V and 8 bases from J; junction bases left unmatched: 5. Researchers built TCR beta libraries using quantitative 5'-RACE with molecular barcodes. Via MiXCR, TCRdb re-called the 5' RACE reads, giving one row per CDR3 protein. This sample has roughly 370,000 distinct CDR3 sequences, with about a fifth found just once. Ten or more counts support this clonotype. Its antigen is not identified. The chain uses TRBV12-3 or TRBV12-4 and TRBJ2-6, with 8 bases identical to TRBD1. The source of this sequence is a male donor with ankylosing spondylitis. Sequenced: blood, either unsorted or a sorted T cell fraction (not recorded which). CDR3 region: CASSTGTGPNVLTF. Here the CDR3 DNA reads TGTGCCAGCAGTACCGGGACAGGACCCAACGTCCTGACTTTC.